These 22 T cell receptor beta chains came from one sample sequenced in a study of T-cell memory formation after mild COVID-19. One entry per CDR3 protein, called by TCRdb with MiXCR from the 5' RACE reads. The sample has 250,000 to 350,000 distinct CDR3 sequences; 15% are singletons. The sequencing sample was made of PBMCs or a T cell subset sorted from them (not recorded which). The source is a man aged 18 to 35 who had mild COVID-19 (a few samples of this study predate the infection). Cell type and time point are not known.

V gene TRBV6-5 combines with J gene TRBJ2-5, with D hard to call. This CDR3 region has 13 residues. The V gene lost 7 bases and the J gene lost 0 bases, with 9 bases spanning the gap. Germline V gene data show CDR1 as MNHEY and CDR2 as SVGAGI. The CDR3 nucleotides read TGTGCCAGCACAAAGGAGTACCAAGAGACCCAGTACTTC. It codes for CASTKEYQETQYF.

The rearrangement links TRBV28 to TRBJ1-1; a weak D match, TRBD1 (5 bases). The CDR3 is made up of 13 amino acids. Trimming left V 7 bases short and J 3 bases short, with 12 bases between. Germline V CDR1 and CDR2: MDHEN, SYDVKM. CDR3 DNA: TGTGCCAGCACCTCGGGACCGGACACTGAAGCTTTCTTT. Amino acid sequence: CASTSGPDTEAFF.

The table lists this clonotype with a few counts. CDR3 coding DNA: TGCGCCAGCAGCTTGGCCAAGGATAGTGAGCAGTTCTTC. It codes for CASSLAKDSEQFF. The genes are TRBV5-1 and TRBJ2-1; D unclear. This CDR3 has 13 residues. Germline CDR1 and CDR2: SGHRS and YFSETQ. V lost 0 bases to trimming and J lost 9 bases, with 10 bases between them.

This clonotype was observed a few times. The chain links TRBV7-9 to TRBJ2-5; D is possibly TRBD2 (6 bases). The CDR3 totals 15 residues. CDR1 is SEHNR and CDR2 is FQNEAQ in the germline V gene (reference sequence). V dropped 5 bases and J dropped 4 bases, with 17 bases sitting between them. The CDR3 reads CASSARERLGETQYF. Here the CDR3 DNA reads TGTGCCAGCAGCGCCCGGGAGAGGCTCGGAGAGACCCAGTACTTC.

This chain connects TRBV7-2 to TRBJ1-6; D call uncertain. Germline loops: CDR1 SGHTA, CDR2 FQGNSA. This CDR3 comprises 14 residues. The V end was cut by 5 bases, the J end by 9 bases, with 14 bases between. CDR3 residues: CASSHDARSSPLHF. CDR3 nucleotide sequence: TGTGCCAGCAGCCACGACGCCCGATCTTCACCCCTCCACTTT.

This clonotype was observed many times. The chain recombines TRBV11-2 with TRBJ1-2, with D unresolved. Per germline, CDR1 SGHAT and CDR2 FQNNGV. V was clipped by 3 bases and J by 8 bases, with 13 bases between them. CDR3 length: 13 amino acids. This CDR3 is CASSFSTGGGYTF. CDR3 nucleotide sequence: TGTGCCAGCAGCTTCTCTACTGGAGGGGGCTACACCTTC.

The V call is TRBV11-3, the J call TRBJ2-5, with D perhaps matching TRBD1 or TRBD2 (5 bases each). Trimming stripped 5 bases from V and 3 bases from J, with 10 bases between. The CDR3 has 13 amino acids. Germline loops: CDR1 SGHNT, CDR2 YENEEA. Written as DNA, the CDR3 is TGTGCCAGCAGCGGGGACGGGAAAGAGACCCAGTACTTC. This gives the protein CASSGDGKETQYF.

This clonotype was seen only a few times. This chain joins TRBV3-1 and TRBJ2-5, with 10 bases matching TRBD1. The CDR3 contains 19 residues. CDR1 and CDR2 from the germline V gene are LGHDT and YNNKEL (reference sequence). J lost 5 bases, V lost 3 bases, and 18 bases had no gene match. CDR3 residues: CASSQPRQGAAGRKETQYF. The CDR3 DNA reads TGTGCCAGCAGCCAGCCTAGACAGGGGGCGGCAGGCAGGAAGGAGACCCAGTACTTC.

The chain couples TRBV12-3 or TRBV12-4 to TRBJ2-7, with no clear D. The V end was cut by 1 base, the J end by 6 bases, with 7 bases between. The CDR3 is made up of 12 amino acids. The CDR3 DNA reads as TGTGCCAGCAGTTTAGTGCCCCCCGAGCAGTACTTC. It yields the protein CASSLVPPEQYF.

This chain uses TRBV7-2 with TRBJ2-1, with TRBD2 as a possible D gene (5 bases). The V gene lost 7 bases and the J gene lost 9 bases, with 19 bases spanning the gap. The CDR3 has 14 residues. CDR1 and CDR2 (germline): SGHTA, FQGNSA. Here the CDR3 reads CASKAVGNLGEQFF. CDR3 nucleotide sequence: TGTGCCAGCAAGGCTGTCGGGAATCTTGGTGAGCAGTTCTTC.

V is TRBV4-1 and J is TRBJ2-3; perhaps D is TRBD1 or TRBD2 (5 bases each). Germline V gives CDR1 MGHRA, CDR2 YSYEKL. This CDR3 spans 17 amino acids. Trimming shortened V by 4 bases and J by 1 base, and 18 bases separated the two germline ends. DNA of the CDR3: TGCGCCAGCAGCCCGGCCGTCGGGGCCCGGGGCACAGATACGCAGTATTTT. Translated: CASSPAVGARGTDTQYF.

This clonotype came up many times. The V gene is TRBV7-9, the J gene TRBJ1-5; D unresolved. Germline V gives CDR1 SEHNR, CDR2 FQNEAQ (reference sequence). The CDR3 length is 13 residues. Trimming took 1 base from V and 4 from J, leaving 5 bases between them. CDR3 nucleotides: TGTGCCAGCAGCTTAGTGGGGAATCAGCCCCAGCATTTT. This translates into CASSLVGNQPQHF.

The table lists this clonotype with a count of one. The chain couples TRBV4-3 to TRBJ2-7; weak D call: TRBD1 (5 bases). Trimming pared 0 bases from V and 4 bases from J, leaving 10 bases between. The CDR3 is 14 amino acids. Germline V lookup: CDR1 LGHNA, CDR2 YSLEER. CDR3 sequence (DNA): TGCGCCAGCAGCCAAGAAGGGGTCGGGTACGAGCAGTACTTC. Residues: CASSQEGVGYEQYF.

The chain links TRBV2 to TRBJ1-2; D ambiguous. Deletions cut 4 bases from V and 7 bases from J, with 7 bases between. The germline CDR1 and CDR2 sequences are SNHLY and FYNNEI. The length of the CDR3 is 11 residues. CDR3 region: CASSVVSGYTF. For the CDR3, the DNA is TGTGCCAGCAGTGTGGTCTCTGGCTACACCTTC.

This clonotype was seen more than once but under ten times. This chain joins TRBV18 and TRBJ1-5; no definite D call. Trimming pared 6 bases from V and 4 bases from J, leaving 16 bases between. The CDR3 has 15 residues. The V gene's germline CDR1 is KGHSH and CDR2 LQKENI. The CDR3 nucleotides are TGTGCCAGCTCCGGGGAGGGTATGATTAATCAGCCCCAGCATTTT. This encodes CASSGEGMINQPQHF.

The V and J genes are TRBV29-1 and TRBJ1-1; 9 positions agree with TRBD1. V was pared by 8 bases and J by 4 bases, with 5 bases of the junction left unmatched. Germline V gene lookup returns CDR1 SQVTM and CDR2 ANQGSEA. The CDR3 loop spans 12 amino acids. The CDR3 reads CSTDRGGTEAFF. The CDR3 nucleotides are TGCAGCACGGACAGGGGTGGCACTGAAGCTTTCTTT.

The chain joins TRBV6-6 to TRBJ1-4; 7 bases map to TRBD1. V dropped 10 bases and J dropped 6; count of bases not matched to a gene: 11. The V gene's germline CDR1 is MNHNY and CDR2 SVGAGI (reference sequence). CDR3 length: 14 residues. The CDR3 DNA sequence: TGTGCCACCGGGGACCGGGACAGCGATGAAAAACTGTTTTTT. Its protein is CATGDRDSDEKLFF.

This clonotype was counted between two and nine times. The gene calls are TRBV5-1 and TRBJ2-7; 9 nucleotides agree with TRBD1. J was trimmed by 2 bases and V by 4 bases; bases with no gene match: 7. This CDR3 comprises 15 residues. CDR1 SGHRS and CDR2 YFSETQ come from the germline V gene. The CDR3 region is CASSPGTGSAYEQYF. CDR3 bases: TGCGCCAGCAGCCCCGGGACAGGGTCGGCCTACGAGCAGTACTTC. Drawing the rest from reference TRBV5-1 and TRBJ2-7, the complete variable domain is KAGVTQTPRYLIKTRGQQVTLSCSPISGHRSVSWYQQTPGQGLQFLFEYFSETQRNKGNFPGRFSGRQFSNSRSEMNVSTLELGDSALYLCASSPGTGSAYEQYFGPGTRLTVT.

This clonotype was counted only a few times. CDR3 sequence: CASSQVGVGNTEAFF. Written as DNA, the CDR3 is TGCGCCAGCAGCCAAGTGGGGGTAGGAAACACTGAAGCTTTCTTT. The chain combines TRBV4-1 with TRBJ1-1, with a tentative D call TRBD1 (5 bases). V gave up 1 base and J gave up 2 bases, with 11 bases separating them. Germline V gene data show CDR1 as MGHRA and CDR2 as YSYEKL. The CDR3 spans 15 residues.

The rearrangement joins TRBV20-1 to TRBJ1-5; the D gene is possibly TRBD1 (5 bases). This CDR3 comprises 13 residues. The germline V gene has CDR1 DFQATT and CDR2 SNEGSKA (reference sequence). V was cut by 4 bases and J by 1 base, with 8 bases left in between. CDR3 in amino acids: CSATGWSNQPQHF. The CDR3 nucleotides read TGCAGTGCTACAGGGTGGAGCAATCAGCCCCAGCATTTT.

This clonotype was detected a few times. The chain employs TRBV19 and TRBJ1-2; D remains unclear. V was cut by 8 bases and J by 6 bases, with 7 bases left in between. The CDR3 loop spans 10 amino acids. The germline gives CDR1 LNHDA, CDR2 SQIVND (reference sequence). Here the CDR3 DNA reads TGTGCCAGTTACGGGCATGGCTACACCTTC. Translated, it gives CASYGHGYTF.

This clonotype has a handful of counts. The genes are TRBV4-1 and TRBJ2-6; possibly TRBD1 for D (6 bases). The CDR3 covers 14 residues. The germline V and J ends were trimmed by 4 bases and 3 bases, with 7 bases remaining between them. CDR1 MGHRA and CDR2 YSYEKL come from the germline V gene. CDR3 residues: CASSLTGGANVLTF. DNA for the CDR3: TGCGCCAGCAGCCTGACAGGTGGGGCCAACGTCCTGACTTTC.